A single sample gave rise to the 10 T cell receptor beta chains below, sequenced in a study of T cell responses to AZD1222 COVID-19 vaccine. Measured with immunoSEQ multiplex PCR; TCRdb has only the in-frame clones, and not every one. Of some 80,000 clones in the sample, over 75% were seen once. The input for sequencing was peripheral blood, taken 28 days after the second AZD1222 dose. All receptors derive from an adult who received the AZD1222 COVID-19 vaccine.

This chain joins TRBV7-3 and TRBJ2-5; 7 nucleotides line up with TRBD1. Germline CDR1 SGHTA, CDR2 FQGTGA. Unmatched junction bases numbered 2, after V lost 4 bases and J lost 3 bases. The CDR3 has 13 amino acids. The CDR3 coding sequence is TGTGCCAGCAGCTATACAGGGGAAGAGACCCAGTACTTC. Its translation is CASSYTGEETQYF.

The chain has TRBV18 and TRBJ1-1, with D uncertain. Germline lookup yields CDR1 KGHSH and CDR2 LQKENI. Trimming took 0 bases from V and 7 from J, leaving 15 bases between them. CDR3 length: 15 amino acids. The CDR3 reads CASSPPLTSIDEAFF. CDR3 nucleotides: TGTGCCAGCTCACCACCGTTAACTTCGATTGATGAAGCTTTCTTT.

V gene TRBV7-8 combines with J gene TRBJ2-2; D may be TRBD1 (5 bases). V was pared by 5 bases and J by 5 bases, with 12 bases between. The CDR3 runs to 14 residues. In germline, CDR1 is SGHVS, CDR2 FQNEAQ. This CDR3 is CASSQGLGTGELFF. The CDR3 region has the DNA TGTGCCAGCAGCCAGGGCTTGGGAACCGGGGAGCTGTTTTTT. The full variable domain, completed using reference TRBV7-8 and TRBJ2-2, is GAGVSQSPRYKVAKRGQDVALRCDPISGHVSLFWYQQALGQGPEFLTYFQNEAQLDKSGLPSDRFFAERPEGSVSTLKIQRTQQEDSAVYLCASSQGLGTGELFFGEGSRLTVL.

CDR3 residues: CASSSLAGGLNEQFF. In nucleotides, the CDR3 is TGTGCCAGCAGTTCTCTAGCGGGGGGGCTCAATGAGCAGTTCTTC. J is TRBJ2-1 and V is TRBV6-5; 12 bases map to TRBD2. CDR3 length equals 15 residues. Trimming at V came to 4 bases and at J to 6 bases, leaving 4 bases not matched to a gene. CDR1 is MNHEY and CDR2 is SVGAGI in the germline V gene.

CDR3 in amino acids: CASTPTAANEQFF. The DNA of the CDR3 is TGCGCCAGCACCCCTACGGCGGCCAATGAGCAGTTCTTC. This chain uses TRBV5-1 with TRBJ2-1, with D unclear. The CDR3 is made up of 13 amino acids. V was trimmed by 6 bases and J by 6 bases, leaving 13 bases between them. Germline assignment: CDR1 SGHRS and CDR2 YFSETQ.

This clone was recorded once. The V and J genes are TRBV10-2 and TRBJ1-1, with D hard to call. The V gene's germline CDR1 is WSHSY and CDR2 SAAADI. The ends were cut back, 3 bases at V and 6 bases at J, with 11 bases in the middle. CDR3 length: 13 residues. The CDR3 nucleotides read TGCGCCAGCAGTGAACAAAGGGTGGCTGAAGCTTTCTTT. Residues: CASSEQRVAEAFF.

The rearrangement links TRBV6-5 to TRBJ1-6; 10 positions agree with TRBD1. V trimming: 6 bases; J trimming: 13 bases; junction bases outside the gene matches: 12. CDR3 length: 15 residues. In germline, CDR1 is MNHEY, CDR2 SVGAGI. CDR3 loop: CASRETGGLTLPLHF. The CDR3 nucleotides are TGTGCCAGCAGGGAGACAGGGGGCCTTACCCTCCCCCTCCACTTT.

In its sample, this clone was seen a few times. The V gene is TRBV7-2, the J gene TRBJ2-1; 10 nucleotides align to TRBD1. V was pared by 5 bases and J by 8 bases, with 9 bases of the junction left unmatched. CDR3 length: 15 residues. Germline loops: CDR1 SGHTA, CDR2 FQGNSA. CDR3 protein: CASSDPLDRGDEQFF. CDR3 sequence (DNA): TGTGCCAGCAGCGACCCTCTGGACAGGGGGGATGAGCAGTTCTTC.

In this sample, this clone is medium-sized (0.01 to 0.1%). V is TRBV12-3 or TRBV12-4 and J is TRBJ2-2; D is unclear. This CDR3 contains 12 residues. V was clipped by 7 bases and J by 6 bases, with 9 bases between them. For the CDR3, the DNA is TGTGCCAGCACTCTAGATCCCGGGGAGCTGTTTTTT. It codes for CASTLDPGELFF.

This clone has just a few counts. The CDR3 loop reads CASSLVQVNTGELFF. The CDR3 DNA follows: TGTGCCAGCAGCTTGGTACAGGTGAACACCGGGGAGCTGTTTTTT. The rearrangement uses TRBV7-2 and TRBJ2-2; a weak D match, TRBD1 (5 bases). Trimming left V 3 bases short and J 1 base short, with 9 bases between. This CDR3 has 15 amino acids. The germline V gene encodes CDR1 SGHTA and CDR2 FQGNSA.